This T cell receptor beta chain was profiled in a study of T cell responses to AZD1222 COVID-19 vaccine. Overall study results and limits: A mostly white British donor set with more females was recruited, and clonal diversity was possibly underestimated. Repertoires were sampled only after the peak T cell response. Researchers report vaccine-associated CD4 TCRs spanning spike, with dominance at 160-218 and 743-854.

TCRdb's copy holds only in-frame clones and misses some; the assay was immunoSEQ multiplex PCR. The table lists about 56,000 clones, around 85% of them singletons. The germline V gene has CDR1 DFQATT and CDR2 SNEGSKA (reference sequence). The CDR3 is 11 amino acids. The ends were cut back, 6 bases at V and 1 base at J, with 6 bases in the middle. In the case of this clone: Antigen unknown.

This chain uses TRBV20-1 with TRBJ1-1; D gene unclear. The receptor was isolated from an adult in good health. The material sequenced was peripheral blood, taken on day 0 of AZD1222 vaccination. The CDR3 protein is CSASANTEAFF. The DNA of the CDR3 is TGCAGTGCGTCGGCGAACACTGAAGCTTTCTTT.